A selection of T cell receptor beta chains follows, all from one sample in a study of T cells of healthy individuals. From the 5' RACE reads, TCRdb called clonotypes with MiXCR, one entry per CDR3 protein. The table records about 82,000 distinct CDR3 sequences, about 5.5% of them present only once. These receptor sequences come from a female donor in good health. The CDR3 runs from the conserved cysteine through the conserved F or W. A D gene is named only where the DNA matches it firmly. Clone size is stated in some rows and not others, as once, few, many or a class when expanded.

d_call	j_call	v_call	clone_size	cdr3_nt	cdr3_aa
NA	TRBJ1-1	TRBV11-2	NA	TGTGCCAGCAGCCCAAACAGGCGGAGGAACACTGAAGCTTTCTTT	CASSPNRRRNTEAFF
NA	TRBJ2-7	TRBV7-2	many	TGTGCCAGCAGCCCGCCCCGGGACGGAGTCTCCTACGAGCAGTACTTC	CASSPPRDGVSYEQYF
TRBD1	TRBJ2-7	TRBV27	many	TGTGCCAGCAGAAAACAGGGGGTTAACTACGAGCAGTACTTC	CASRKQGVNYEQYF
TRBD2	TRBJ2-5	TRBV12-3/TRBV12-4	many	TGTGCCAGCAGTCCGCGGACTAGCGGACAAGAGACCCAGTACTTC	CASSPRTSGQETQYF
NA	TRBJ1-1	TRBV28	many	TGTGCCAGCAGTTCCCCTATGAGGAGGGTCAACACTGAAGCTTTCTTT	CASSSPMRRVNTEAFF
TRBD2	TRBJ2-1	TRBV29-1	many	TGCAGCGTTGAAGGTTTAGCGGGAGGGCCCGTAAATGAGCAGTTCTTC	CSVEGLAGGPVNEQFF
NA	TRBJ2-1	TRBV7-2	many	TGTGCCAGCAGCTCACGATCCCGAAGCTCCTACAATGAGCAGTTCTTC	CASSSRSRSSYNEQFF
NA	TRBJ2-1	TRBV20-1	many	TGCAGTGCTAGGACTAGGAGCTCCTACAATGAGCAGTTCTTC	CSARTRSSYNEQFF
TRBD1	TRBJ1-5	TRBV28	NA	TGTGCCAGCAACCCACTGGGGACAGGAGGCGGTCAGCCCCAGCATTTT	CASNPLGTGGGQPQHF
TRBD1	TRBJ2-7	TRBV7-9	many	TGTGCCAGCAGCGATGCACAGGGGACCTCCTACGAGCAGTACTTC	CASSDAQGTSYEQYF
TRBD1	TRBJ1-1	TRBV12-3/TRBV12-4	few	TGTGCCAGCAGTCAGGGGGGTTGGAACACTGAAGCTTTCTTT	CASSQGGWNTEAFF
TRBD2	TRBJ2-5	TRBV4-2	many	TGTGCCAGCAGCCAAGAATCTAGCGGAGAGACCCAGTACTTC	CASSQESSGETQYF
TRBD2	TRBJ2-7	TRBV29-1	many	TGCAGCGTGGATGGACTAGCGGGAGAAGAGCAGTACTTC	CSVDGLAGEEQYF
TRBD1	TRBJ1-6	TRBV6-6	many	TGTGCCAGCAGTTACTTGGGACAGGGGGATTCACCCCTCCACTTT	CASSYLGQGDSPLHF
NA	TRBJ2-7	TRBV7-6	few	TGTGCCAGCAGCCCGGGGGACCGCGGCACCTACGAGCAGTACTTC	CASSPGDRGTYEQYF
TRBD1	TRBJ2-5	TRBV9	few	TGTGCCAGCAGCCCCCGGACAGGCGGGGAGACCCAGTACTTC	CASSPRTGGETQYF
NA	TRBJ1-1	TRBV6-6	few	TGTGCCACCCGGGTACGATGGGGCACTGAAGCTTTCTTT	CATRVRWGTEAFF
NA	TRBJ1-1	TRBV11-2	few	TGTGCCAGCAGCGGACAGCTCCACGGGGCTTTCTTT	CASSGQLHGAFF
NA	TRBJ2-7	TRBV6-2/TRBV6-3	many	TGTGCCAGCACCGACGATTACGAGCAGTACTTC	CASTDDYEQYF
NA	TRBJ1-1	TRBV29-1	few	TGCAGCGTGGGGGGCGGGGGTATCACTGAAGCTTTCTTT	CSVGGGGITEAFF
NA	TRBJ2-7	TRBV5-5	many	TGTGCCAGCAGCTTGGCCTACCCCCGCGCCGACGAGCAGTACTTC	CASSLAYPRADEQYF
TRBD1	TRBJ1-2	TRBV2	NA	TGTGCCAGCAGTGAAGCTACAGGGGTTGGAAACTATGGCTACACCTTC	CASSEATGVGNYGYTF
TRBD1	TRBJ1-2	TRBV30	NA	TGTGCCTGGAGGGGACAGGGGGTGGGTTCGTACGGCTACACCTTC	CAWRGQGVGSYGYTF
NA	TRBJ1-6	TRBV7-9	few	TGTGCCAGCAGCTTAGAATTTGATTCACCCCTCCACTTT	CASSLEFDSPLHF
TRBD1	TRBJ2-2	TRBV9	many	TGTGCCAGCAGCGTAGTGAGACAGGGTGCCGGGGAGCTGTTTTTT	CASSVVRQGAGELFF